The 26 T cell receptor beta chains below come from one sample, sequenced in a study of blood T cells in healthy people across ages. A second roughly 6 to 12 cycle PCR used barcoded and J-beta primers. Using its own MiXCR run on the 5' RACE reads, TCRdb lists one record per CDR3 protein. The sample includes some 1.6 million distinct CDR3 sequences, about 35% of them seen just once. The material sequenced was blood. Source of these receptors: a woman in her 30s in good health.

This clonotype has at least ten counts. The chain employs TRBV10-3 and TRBJ2-2; a possible D gene is TRBD2 (5 bases). Germline CDR1 is ENHRY and CDR2 is SYGVKD. V lost 2 bases to trimming and J lost 2 bases, with 9 bases between them. The CDR3 is made up of 15 amino acids. The CDR3 is CAISEARVNTGELFF. The DNA for the CDR3 is TGTGCCATCAGTGAGGCGAGGGTCAACACCGGGGAGCTGTTTTTT.

A word on this clonotype: It may be a read error: a sequence one base away is much more abundant. This chain joins TRBV27 and TRBJ2-1; 9 nucleotides agree with TRBD1. The CDR3 length is 17 residues. The germline V gene has CDR1 MNHEY and CDR2 SMNVEV (reference sequence). Trimming took 5 bases from V and 8 from J; bases not matched to a gene: 16. The CDR3 DNA reads as TGTGCCAGCAGTGGCTATGGGGGGGGGACAGGGAACGATGAGCAGTTCTTC. This gives the protein CASSGYGGGTGNDEQFF.

A few counts support this clonotype. V and J are TRBV20-1 and TRBJ2-7; a weak D match, TRBD1 (6 bases). Germline V lookup: CDR1 DFQATT, CDR2 SNEGSKA (reference sequence). The CDR3 has 12 residues. V gave up 5 bases and J gave up 5 bases, with 13 bases separating them. CDR3: CSALQGAHEQYF. For the CDR3, the DNA is TGCAGTGCTCTACAGGGTGCCCACGAGCAGTACTTC.

The J gene is TRBJ2-3, the V gene TRBV18; 8 nucleotides match TRBD1. From germline, CDR1 is KGHSH and CDR2 LQKENI. The junction had 13 bases not matched to a gene; V was cut back by 3 bases and J by 2 bases. The CDR3 has 18 amino acids. This CDR3 is CASSPRGQALKITDTQYF. The DNA for the CDR3 is TGTGCCAGCTCACCCAGGGGACAGGCCCTAAAGATCACAGATACGCAGTATTTT.

Worth noting for this clonotype: At one end, the junction sequence differs from germline, possibly due to a read error. The chain has TRBV7-2 and TRBJ2-3; no reliable D call. Germline CDR1 SGHTA, CDR2 FQGNSA. The CDR3 is 12 residues long. The CDR3 coding sequence is TGTGCCAGCAGCCTCAACACAGATACGCGGTATTTT. It specifies CASSLNTDTRYF.

V and J are TRBV20-1 and TRBJ2-7, with 9 bases matching TRBD2. The junction had 14 bases not matched to a gene; V was cut back by 5 bases and J by 0 bases. CDR3 size: 17 residues. The germline V gene encodes CDR1 DFQATT and CDR2 SNEGSKA (reference sequence). The CDR3 protein is CSASHTTTSGSSYEQYF. CDR3 DNA sequence: TGCAGTGCTTCACACACCACGACTAGCGGAAGCTCCTACGAGCAGTACTTC.

The V gene is TRBV27, the J gene TRBJ2-2; D remains unclear. The CDR3 loop spans 16 amino acids. The germline gives CDR1 MNHEY, CDR2 SMNVEV (reference sequence). The germline V and J ends were trimmed by 5 bases and 5 bases, with 18 bases remaining between them. CDR3 protein: CASSLIAFARTGELFF. Here the CDR3 DNA reads TGTGCCAGCAGTCTCATAGCTTTCGCGCGGACCGGGGAGCTGTTTTTT.

The CDR3 region is CSASGRGVMGEQFF. CDR3 nucleotide sequence: TGCAGTGCTAGTGGCAGGGGAGTAATGGGTGAGCAGTTCTTC. This chain connects TRBV20-1 to TRBJ2-1; the D gene is possibly TRBD1 (6 bases). Per the germline V gene, CDR1 is DFQATT and CDR2 is SNEGSKA (reference sequence). This CDR3 contains 14 residues. Trimming removed 3 bases from V and 9 bases from J, with 18 bases in between.

The chain carries TRBV20-1 and TRBJ2-2; 10 bases are a match to TRBD1. CDR1 and CDR2 (germline): DFQATT, SNEGSKA (reference sequence). The CDR3 loop spans 16 amino acids. The ends lost 3 bases at V and 6 bases at J; junction bases unmatched: 10. The CDR3 here is CSASGDGTGVPGELFF. DNA for the CDR3: TGCAGTGCTAGTGGAGACGGGACAGGGGTTCCCGGGGAGCTGTTTTTT.

The rearrangement links TRBV21-1 to TRBJ2-3; the table assigns TRBD1, which was not confirmed against the DNA. TRBV21-1 is noted as a pseudogene. This CDR3 is built from 14 residues. CDR3: CAGGRRLITDTQYF. The CDR3 coding sequence is TGTGCCGGGGGGCGGAGACTAATCACAGATACGCAGTATTTT.

Only a few counts were recorded for this clonotype. The V call is TRBV7-6, the J call TRBJ2-7, with 14 bases aligning to TRBD2. In germline, CDR1 is SGHVS, CDR2 FNYEAQ. The CDR3 runs 15 residues. V was clipped by 5 bases and J by 5 bases; unmatched bases: 5. As DNA, the CDR3 is TGTGCCAGCAGCCCCAGGGGACTAGCGGGAGACGAGCAGTACTTC. The encoded protein is CASSPRGLAGDEQYF.

V is TRBV28 and J is TRBJ2-5; D may be TRBD2 (5 bases). The end of the DNA fits TRBJ2-7 better, so the J call may be wrong. Germline V gene sequence: CDR1 MDHEN, CDR2 SYDVKM. This CDR3 contains 15 residues. The CDR3 is CASSFGSSGSYEQYF. The CDR3 DNA reads as TGTGCCAGCAGTTTCGGTTCTAGTGGGAGCTACGAGCAGTACTTC.

The chain links TRBV12-3 or TRBV12-4 to TRBJ1-2; D possibly corresponds to TRBD1 (5 bases). The CDR3 is 14 residues long. The V and J ends lost 7 bases and 4 bases respectively, with 16 bases between them. In DNA form, the CDR3 reads TGTGCCAGCACGGACGACGGGGCCACCTATGGCTACACCTTC. Translation gives CASTDDGATYGYTF.

A word on this clonotype: The DNA is left out, because the CDR3 cannot be placed on it with certainty; the CDR3 is given as TCRdb lists it. The J gene is TRBJ1-2, the V gene TRBV6-5; the DNA was not used to check the table's D call, TRBD1. The CDR3 is made up of 18 amino acids, end residues included. Germline loops: CDR1 MNHEY, CDR2 SVGAGI. The CDR3 sequence is CASSYSLSWERVNYGYTF.

This clonotype was counted between two and nine times. This chain uses TRBV11-2 with TRBJ2-3; TRBD2 aligns across 12 bases. Germline trimming cut 7 bases from V and 2 bases from J; bases unmatched to any gene: 10. This CDR3 comprises 17 residues. Germline V gene lookup returns CDR1 SGHAT and CDR2 FQNNGV. CDR3: CASMEGLAGSFTDTQYF. The CDR3 DNA reads TGTGCCAGCATGGAGGGACTAGCGGGCTCGTTCACAGATACGCAGTATTTT.

The chain is built from TRBV5-4 and TRBJ1-1; 11 positions match TRBD1. The germline gives CDR1 SGHNT, CDR2 YYREEE (reference sequence). The V gene end was trimmed by 3 bases and the J gene end by 5 bases; junction bases not matched to a gene: 12. The CDR3 totals 17 residues. As DNA, the CDR3 is TGTGCCAGCAGCTGGACAGGGGGCTTTGGCCCACGGACTGAAGCTTTCTTT. This gives the protein CASSWTGGFGPRTEAFF.

This clonotype occurred a few times. The J gene is TRBJ2-7, the V gene TRBV11-2; D might be TRBD2 (6 bases). The J call is uncertain, as TRBJ2-5 better fits the DNA end. The CDR3 covers 15 residues. CDR1 and CDR2 (germline): SGHAT, FQNNGV. Written as DNA, the CDR3 is TGTGCCAGCAGCTTAAACGGAGGGGATGAAGAGACCCAGTACTTC. Protein sequence: CASSLNGGDEETQYF.

This clonotype has only a few counts. The J gene is TRBJ1-2, the V gene TRBV20-1; D is perhaps TRBD1 (5 bases). CDR3 length equals 15 residues. Germline CDR1 reads DFQATT; CDR2 reads SNEGSKA (reference sequence). Trimming stripped 6 bases from V and 2 bases from J, with 19 bases between. The CDR3 here is CSAETDWPGNYGYTF. The DNA of the CDR3 is TGCAGTGCCGAGACAGACTGGCCGGGGAACTATGGCTACACCTTC.

This clonotype appeared a few times. The genes are TRBV7-9 and TRBJ2-5, with D uncertain. Looked up from germline, CDR1 is SEHNR and CDR2 is FQNEAQ (reference sequence). The germline V and J ends were trimmed by 2 bases and 3 bases, with 16 bases remaining between them. This CDR3 has 16 residues. CDR3 amino acids: CASSLLGNPQKETQYF. The CDR3 bases are TGTGCCAGCAGCTTATTAGGGAATCCCCAAAAAGAGACCCAGTACTTC.

The chain links TRBV27 to TRBJ2-3, with D maybe TRBD1 (6 bases). Germline V gene lookup returns CDR1 MNHEY and CDR2 SMNVEV (reference sequence). The CDR3 covers 15 residues. Trimming shortened V by 4 bases and J by 0 bases, and 11 bases separated the two germline ends. Here the CDR3 reads CASSSYRASTDTQYF. CDR3 coding DNA: TGTGCCAGCAGTTCGTACAGGGCTAGCACAGATACGCAGTATTTT.

This clonotype was picked up a small number of times. This chain connects TRBV12-3 or TRBV12-4 to TRBJ1-1, with 7 nucleotides matching TRBD1. V lost 5 bases, J lost 6 bases, and 6 bases stayed unmatched. The CDR3 is made up of 13 amino acids. CDR3 bases: TGTGCCAGCAGTAAAGGGACAGTCCCTGAAGCTTTCTTT. It is translated as CASSKGTVPEAFF.

This clonotype was seen only a few times. The J gene is TRBJ2-5, the V gene TRBV4-1, with D possibly TRBD2 on 6 matching bases. V dropped 4 bases and J dropped 5 bases, with 14 bases sitting between them. The CDR3 loop spans 14 amino acids. Per germline, CDR1 MGHRA and CDR2 YSYEKL. The CDR3 coding sequence is TGCGCCAGCAGCCCGACCGGGGGTACGGAGACCCAGTACTTC. This sequence encodes CASSPTGGTETQYF.

The chain carries TRBV7-2 and TRBJ2-1; 10 positions agree with TRBD1. The V gene end was trimmed by 5 bases and the J gene end by 4 bases; junction bases not matched to a gene: 11. Per germline, CDR1 SGHTA and CDR2 FQGNSA. The CDR3 has 17 residues. CDR3 bases: TGTGCCAGCAGCCCGACAGGGGGCGGCCAAGGGTACAATGAGCAGTTCTTC. Its protein product is CASSPTGGGQGYNEQFF.

V and J are TRBV5-1 and TRBJ1-5, with D perhaps TRBD1 (6 bases). The V gene lost 0 bases and the J gene lost 5 bases, with 12 bases spanning the gap. This CDR3 is built from 15 residues. Germline CDR1 is SGHRS and CDR2 is YFSETQ. The CDR3 region has the DNA TGCGCCAGCAGCTTGGAGGGGGAGGTCGATCAGCCCCAGCATTTT. Its protein is CASSLEGEVDQPQHF.

The rearrangement joins TRBV5-1 to TRBJ2-1, with 11 positions matching TRBD2. With 4 bases clipped from V and 9 bases from J, the junction kept 9 bases outside the gene matches. The CDR3 has 15 residues. Germline loops: CDR1 SGHRS, CDR2 YFSETQ. This CDR3 reads CASSLTSGDHTEQFF. The CDR3 DNA follows: TGCGCCAGCAGCCTGACTAGCGGGGACCATACTGAGCAGTTCTTC.

Ten or more counts support this clonotype. This chain uses TRBV10-3 with TRBJ2-1, with D hard to call. Trimming pared 4 bases from V and 9 bases from J, leaving 10 bases between. The germline gives CDR1 ENHRY, CDR2 SYGVKD. The CDR3 spans 12 residues. CDR3 protein: CAISADWGEQFF. For the CDR3, the DNA is TGTGCCATCAGTGCAGACTGGGGTGAGCAGTTCTTC.